The TCR beta chain under discussion was sequenced for a study of shared clonotypes between healthy human individuals. Study overall: Donor composition was a couple of women and a few men, aged 18 to 49.

This clone was counted ten times or more. Other DNA sequences of this sample code for an identical CDR3. Profiled with immunoSEQ multiplex PCR; TCRdb holds only in-frame clones, not every one. The table includes around 500,000 clones, 81% detected once. Looked up from germline, CDR1 is SEHNR and CDR2 is FQNEAQ (reference sequence). CDR3 length: 12 amino acids. V lost 5 bases and J lost 2, with 6 bases in between. The chain uses TRBV7-9 and TRBJ1-2; unclear D gene. The sample was PBMCs. The receptor's source is a woman in her 40s in good health. Some clones in this sample may be carry-over from other donors' samples. The CDR3 sequence is CASSPGNYGYTF. The DNA for the CDR3 is TGTGCCAGCAGCCCCGGCAACTATGGCTACACCTTC.